This TCR beta chain was identified during a study of cytomegalovirus exposure and HLA in healthy donors. Study-wide results and caveats: In a later analysis, productive TCRs from donors in an Asian-associated ancestry cluster reportedly carried fewer N-insertions than the cohort mean.

CDR3 length: 15 amino acids. V lost 4 bases, J lost 4 bases, and 2 bases stayed unmatched. CDR1 is SGHDT and CDR2 is YYEEEE in the germline V gene. As for the donors, each was a healthy bone marrow donor. The records omit this donor's CMV serostatus. Primers: 60 Vbeta forward and 13 Jbeta reverse. TCRdb's table, derived via immunoSEQ multiplex PCR, lists solely in-frame clones and lacks some. The sample contains about 150,000 clones, around 63% of which appear only once. Concerning this clone itself: The antigen is unknown.

The sequence derives from a human donor in good health. This rearrangement joins TRBV5-6 to TRBJ2-3, with 14 bases lining up with TRBD2. Sequenced: PBMCs. This chain's CDR3 is CASSGLAGGPDTQYF. The CDR3 DNA reads TGTGCCAGCAGCGGACTAGCGGGAGGCCCAGATACGCAGTATTTT.